The rows below give T cell receptor beta chains drawn from one sample of a study of blood T cells in healthy people across ages. TCRdb processed the 5' RACE reads anew with MiXCR; each CDR3 protein has one entry. The data contain approximately 2,000,000 distinct CDR3 sequences, approximately 40% of them singletons. What was sequenced was blood. Every receptor here comes from a human donor in good health. CDR3s include the opening cysteine and the closing phenylalanine or tryptophan. A D gene is named only where the DNA matches it firmly. Clone sizes are given selectively: once, few, many, or a class where the clone is expanded.

d_gene | v_gene | abundance | CDR3aa
TRBD1 | TRBV27 | few | CASSTTGAIYEQYF
NA | TRBV6-1 | NA | CASSPDPPVPGQKETQYF
TRBD1 | TRBV5-1 | once | CASSSGQGAVANTGELFF
TRBD1 | TRBV7-2 | NA | CASSSWTGLNTEAFF
TRBD2 | TRBV7-2 | NA | CASSRSSSGVTDTQYF
NA | TRBV5-1 | NA | CASSLESDGSSYEQYF
NA | TRBV19 | NA | CASSMTANTEAFF
NA | TRBV27 | few | CASSSLGKYGYTF
TRBD1 | TRBV9 | few | CASSTRDRGQFYGYTF
NA | TRBV7-2 | NA | CASSLQGAEQFF
NA | TRBV15 | few | CATSRERVEKLFF
TRBD2 | TRBV9 | once | CASSATSGSYNEQYF
NA | TRBV9 | few | CASSAGDGNEKLFF
NA | TRBV27 | NA | CASKKGAVAQPQHF
TRBD2 | TRBV6-5 | NA | CASSYSPTSGAQETQYF
NA | TRBV12-3/TRBV12-4 | NA | CVSSLAYVGQETQYF
TRBD1 | TRBV6-2/TRBV6-3 | NA | CASSPPGQVRNNEQFF
TRBD2 | TRBV20-1 | few | CSAPALAGDTETQYF
NA | TRBV7-2 | NA | CASSLASGEYAAQYEQYF
TRBD1 | TRBV24-1 | few | CATSDAGGAKTQYF
NA | TRBV5-1 | few | CASSQTGFDGYTF
NA | TRBV30 | once | CAWAGQPIQYGYTF
NA | TRBV4-3 | few | CASSQLSPPGKNIQYF
NA | TRBV2 | NA | CASRIQGATNEKRFF
NA | TRBV20-1 | NA | CSARHYNNEQFF
NA | TRBV20-1 | few | CSARVISTDTQYF
NA | TRBV7-8 | NA | CASSQQGYEAFF
NA | TRBV4-1 | NA | CASSQQSGWPEAFF
NA | TRBV28 | NA | CASSPRGHVYGYTF
NA | TRBV9 | NA | CASSELDLLHGYTF